The 15 T cell receptor beta chains reported below all come from one sample, sequenced in a study of cytomegalovirus exposure and HLA in healthy donors. Primers included in the PCR were 60 Vbeta and 13 Jbeta primers. Sequencing was performed with immunoSEQ multiplex PCR; in TCRdb, only in-frame clones are kept and a portion is missing. This table holds 150,000 to 200,000 clones, roughly 85% found once. The sample taken for sequencing was PBMCs. These receptor sequences come from a man younger than 35 in good health and CMV-seropositive.

This sequence joins TRBV11-3 and TRBJ2-2; 9 positions agree with TRBD2. The CDR3 spans 16 residues. Germline values: CDR1 SGHNT, CDR2 YENEEA. The V segment lost 1 base and the J segment 3 bases; nucleotides outside the gene matches: 3. CDR3 in DNA: TGTGCCAGCAGCTTAGGGAGCGGGGGGTACACCGGGGAGCTGTTTTTT. It codes for CASSLGSGGYTGELFF. The entire variable domain, with the rest obtained from reference TRBV11-3 and TRBJ2-2, is as follows: EAGVVQSPRYKIIEKKQPVAFWCNPISGHNTLYWYLQNLGQGPELLIRYENEEAVDDSQLPKDRFSAERLKGVDSTLKIQPAELGDSAVYLCASSLGSGGYTGELFFGEGSRLTVL.

To note about this clone: An end of the junction differs from the germline gene, which may be a read error. V is TRBV7-9 and J is TRBJ1-2; TRBD1 is a possible D gene (6 bases). The CDR3 runs 16 residues. The germline CDR1 and CDR2 sequences are SEHNR and FQNEAQ (reference sequence). The CDR3 loop is CSSSLLGGAADYGYTF. For the CDR3, the DNA is TGTTCCAGCAGCCTTTTGGGGGGGGCCGCGGACTATGGCTACACCTTC.

The J gene is TRBJ2-1, the V gene TRBV4-2; 11 bases line up with TRBD2. Germline V gene lookup returns CDR1 LGHNA and CDR2 YNFKEQ. With 4 bases clipped from V and 4 bases from J, the junction kept 9 bases outside the gene matches. The CDR3 runs to 17 residues. The CDR3 DNA reads as TGTGCCAGCAGCCGAACCCCACTAGCGGGGGCTTACAATGAGCAGTTCTTC. Translation: CASSRTPLAGAYNEQFF.

The chain links TRBV5-1 to TRBJ2-1; 10 bases agree with TRBD2. Unmatched junction bases numbered 9, after V lost 4 bases and J lost 8 bases. The germline V gene encodes CDR1 SGHRS and CDR2 YFSETQ. This CDR3 has 15 amino acids. CDR3 region: CASSGLAGAFDEQFF. The CDR3 DNA follows: TGCGCCAGCAGCGGGCTAGCGGGGGCCTTTGATGAGCAGTTCTTC. Using reference TRBV5-1 and TRBJ2-1 for the parts outside the CDR3, the full variable domain is KAGVTQTPRYLIKTRGQQVTLSCSPISGHRSVSWYQQTPGQGLQFLFEYFSETQRNKGNFPGRFSGRQFSNSRSEMNVSTLELGDSALYLCASSGLAGAFDEQFFGPGTRLTVL.

The rearrangement joins TRBV7-9 to TRBJ1-2; 9 bases fit TRBD1. The V and J ends lost 6 bases and 6 bases, in that order; junction bases with no gene match: 8. Germline V gene lookup returns CDR1 SEHNR and CDR2 FQNEAQ (reference sequence). The CDR3 totals 14 residues. The CDR3 DNA reads as TGTGCCAGCAGAGACCCGGGACAGGGAGATGGCTACACCTTC. Its translation is CASRDPGQGDGYTF.

The sample holds a few counts of this clone. The rearrangement links TRBV6-1 to TRBJ1-1, with unresolved D. Germline loops: CDR1 MNHNS, CDR2 SASEGT. This CDR3 contains 13 residues. The V end lost 10 bases, the J end lost 6 bases, and 18 bases lay between the germline ends. The CDR3 protein is CATRRMDDAEAFF. CDR3 in DNA: TGTGCCACCCGGAGGATGGATGACGCTGAAGCTTTCTTT.

This chain links TRBV29-1 with TRBJ1-5, with a tentative D call TRBD1 (5 bases). V shed 4 bases and J shed 0 bases, with 7 bases lying between them. The CDR3 spans 13 residues. Germline V lookup: CDR1 SQVTM, CDR2 ANQGSEA. The CDR3 DNA reads as TGCAGCGTTGGGGGCAGTAGCAATCAGCCCCAGCATTTT. Encoded protein: CSVGGSSNQPQHF.

This sequence joins TRBV5-4 and TRBJ1-4, with TRBD1 identical over 7 bases. Germline loops: CDR1 SGHNT, CDR2 YYREEE (reference sequence). This CDR3 is 17 amino acids long. Trimming removed 0 bases from V and 8 bases from J; junction bases left unmatched: 13. This CDR3 reads CASSLGVGDREKEKLFF. Written as DNA, the CDR3 is TGTGCCAGCAGCTTGGGAGTAGGAGACAGGGAAAAGGAAAAACTGTTTTTT.

CDR3 sequence reads: CASSTPRGPYNEQFF. CDR3 nucleotide sequence: TGTGCCAGCAGCACTCCAAGGGGGCCGTACAATGAGCAGTTCTTC. V usage is TRBV7-3 and J usage is TRBJ2-1, with 7 bases lining up with TRBD1. Germline loops: CDR1 SGHTA, CDR2 FQGTGA. V shed 5 bases and J 4 bases; nucleotides not matched to a gene: 8. This CDR3 region has 15 residues.

This sequence joins TRBV2 and TRBJ2-7; 8 bases fit TRBD1. CDR3 length equals 13 residues. Trimming at V came to 5 bases and at J to 7 bases, leaving 7 bases not matched to a gene. The V gene's germline CDR1 is SNHLY and CDR2 FYNNEI. The CDR3 nucleotides read TGTGCCAGCAGTTTCCAGGGGGCGAGTGAGCAGTACTTC. Its protein product is CASSFQGASEQYF.

The J gene is TRBJ1-1, the V gene TRBV6-1, with D perhaps TRBD1 (5 bases). The CDR3 has 14 amino acids. Germline CDR1 MNHNS, CDR2 SASEGT. Trimming took off 8 bases at V and 3 bases at J, with 16 bases between the two ends. This CDR3 is CASAPIGGDTEAFF. The CDR3 DNA is TGTGCCAGCGCCCCAATCGGAGGGGACACTGAAGCTTTCTTT.

The gene calls are TRBV7-9 and TRBJ1-2, with 9 bases fitting TRBD1. V gave up 4 bases and J gave up 3 bases; unmatched junction bases: 9. This CDR3 is 16 amino acids long. Germline V CDR1 and CDR2: SEHNR, FQNEAQ (reference sequence). CDR3 in DNA: TGTGCCAGCAGCTCATCAAGACAGGGGGAAGACTATGGCTACACCTTC. Its protein product is CASSSSRQGEDYGYTF.

CDR3 bases: TGTGCCAGCAGCGGTCTAGGAAGGTATGACGAGCAGTACTTC. It specifies CASSGLGRYDEQYF. J is TRBJ2-7 and V is TRBV11-3; D is uncertain. This CDR3 spans 14 amino acids. CDR1 is SGHNT, CDR2 YENEEA, per germline. V shed 5 bases and J shed 5 bases, with 16 bases lying between them. Drawing the rest from reference TRBV11-3 and TRBJ2-7, the complete variable domain is EAGVVQSPRYKIIEKKQPVAFWCNPISGHNTLYWYLQNLGQGPELLIRYENEEAVDDSQLPKDRFSAERLKGVDSTLKIQPAELGDSAVYLCASSGLGRYDEQYFGPGTRLTVT.

The chain carries TRBV5-1 and TRBJ2-1; D gene ambiguous. Trimming took off 0 bases at V and 9 bases at J, with 10 bases between the two ends. CDR3 length: 13 residues. CDR1 is SGHRS and CDR2 is YFSETQ in the germline V gene. The chain's CDR3 is CASSLEAGLEQFF. Written as DNA, the CDR3 is TGCGCCAGCAGCTTGGAGGCAGGTCTTGAGCAGTTCTTC.

This chain uses TRBV18 with TRBJ1-1; TRBD1 might be the D (6 bases). V was trimmed by 3 bases and J by 1 base, leaving 12 bases between them. The CDR3 is 15 amino acids. CDR1 is KGHSH and CDR2 is LQKENI in the germline V gene. Here the CDR3 DNA reads TGTGCCAGCTCACCCTCACGAGGGGGGAACACTGAAGCTTTCTTT. Amino acids: CASSPSRGGNTEAFF.